One and the same sample provided the 16 T cell receptor beta chains below, sequenced in a study of tumor and adjacent non-tumor tissue in lung cancer (dated by TCRdb to between 2017 and 2018). Bulk unsorted tissue served as the source for RNA extraction, and RNA quality was assessed using a NanoDrop ND-1000 and an Agilent 2100. Libraries came from multiplex PCR. The instrument was an Illumina HiSeq 2500. TCRbeta libraries were constructed through three rounds of nested PCR with primers (Table S4) according to protocols modified from ARM-PCR. Through fastp at Q25 and MiXCR, TCRdb rebuilt clones from the public reads, retaining in-frame beta chains. Duplicate CDR3 protein sequences are folded into a single record with the most common DNA and genes. This sample is represented by more than 85,000 distinct CDR3 sequences; over 75% of them were singletons. The ten largest clones represent around 21% of the sample.

Sequencing was performed on lung tumor tissue. The receptors were gathered from a man in his 70s with non-small cell lung cancer.

This chain joins TRBV13 and TRBJ2-7; D may match TRBD1 or TRBD2 (5 bases each). The germline CDR1 and CDR2 sequences are PRHDT and FYEKMQ (reference sequence). There are 13 residues in the CDR3. Trimming left V 9 bases short and J 5 bases short, with 17 bases between. The CDR3 protein is CASNSTMGDEQYF. CDR3 DNA: TGTGCCAGTAATTCAACCATGGGGGACGAGCAGTACTTC.

The rearrangement joins TRBV12-3 or TRBV12-4 to TRBJ2-5; tentatively, D is TRBD2 (5 bases). Trimming stripped 6 bases from V and 5 bases from J, with 34 bases between. CDR3 size: 20 residues. The CDR3 nucleotides read TGTGCCAGCAGAAAAAGCAACCACCCGACTAACGGGGTTCCCCAGGAGACCCAGTACTTC. Residues: CASRKSNHPTNGVPQETQYF.

To note about this clonotype: One end of the junction varies from germline; a read error may be responsible. The chain couples TRBV6-5 to TRBJ1-5, with no clear D. CDR1 and CDR2 (germline): MNHEY, SVGAGI. The CDR3 has 16 residues. DNA of the CDR3: TGTGCCAGCAGTACCCGGGTGTGGGCAACGGGTCAGCCCCAACATTTT. Translation gives CASSTRVWATGQPQHF.

A note on this clonotype: Relative to the germline gene, one junction end is altered; a read error may explain this. J is TRBJ2-1 and V is TRBV4-3, with TRBD2 identical over 8 bases. The germline gives CDR1 LGHNA, CDR2 YSLEER. The CDR3 is made up of 17 amino acids. This CDR3 is CANTQDPAGAEYNEQFF. CDR3 sequence (DNA): TGCGCCAACACCCAAGACCCAGCGGGAGCTGAATATAATGAGCAGTTTTTC.

This sequence joins TRBV6-5 and TRBJ2-7; D is uncertain. The CDR3 loop spans 15 amino acids. Deletions cut 2 bases from V and 10 bases from J, with 21 bases between. Germline loops: CDR1 MNHEY, CDR2 SVGAGI. CDR3: CASSYLGAATTDQYF. CDR3 nucleotide sequence: TGTGCCAGCAGTTACCTGGGTGCGGCCACCACCGACCAGTACTTC.

Concerning this clonotype: At one end the junction does not follow the germline gene, possibly because of a read error. The V gene is TRBV6-5, the J gene TRBJ2-1, with 9 bases aligning to TRBD1. The CDR3 totals 15 residues. CDR1 and CDR2 from the germline V gene are MNHEY and SVGAGI. CDR3 in DNA: TGTGCCAGTGGGCGACGGGACAGGGCCTACAATGAGCAGCTCTTC. This gives the protein CASGRRDRAYNEQLF.

Regarding this clonotype: The CDR3 end shows no conserved phenylalanine or tryptophan, and so a read error is likely. This chain uses TRBV11-3 with TRBJ2-3; D possibly corresponds to TRBD2 (5 bases). Germline lookup yields CDR1 SGHNT and CDR2 YENEEA. CDR3 length: 17 residues. V lost 5 bases and J lost 4, with 22 bases in between. DNA for the CDR3: TGTGCCAGCAGCCAAGTACTAGTGGGGTCGGGATCAGATACGCAGTATTCT. It encodes CASSQVLVGSGSDTQYS.

A remark on this clonotype: The junction departs from the called germline gene at one end, perhaps through a read error. The rearrangement joins TRBV30 to TRBJ1-6; D unclear. CDR1 is GTSNPN and CDR2 is SVGIG in the germline V gene (reference sequence). The CDR3 has 13 amino acids. The CDR3 here is CAWRAGDYSPLRF. DNA of the CDR3: TGTGCCTGGAGGGCAGGAGACTATTCACCCCTCCGCTTT.

This chain connects TRBV20-1 to TRBJ2-3, with TRBD2 matching over 10 bases. This CDR3 is built from 16 residues. V lost 5 bases, J lost 13 bases, and 21 bases stayed unmatched. Per germline, CDR1 DFQATT and CDR2 SNEGSKA (reference sequence). The CDR3 spells CSAPRASGGLTDMEYF. CDR3 sequence (DNA): TGCAGTGCTCCCCGGGCTAGCGGGGGCCTCACAGATATGGAGTATTTT.

Turning to this clonotype: Its ends do not fully match the called genes, so a read error is possible. The rearrangement links TRBV6-2 or TRBV6-3 to TRBJ1-1; 7 bases fit TRBD1. CDR1 and CDR2 (germline): MNHEY, SVGEGT. The CDR3 runs 14 residues. The CDR3 protein is CASSSIGGGTEALF. The CDR3 DNA is TGTGCCAGCAGTTCAATCGGAGGGGGCACTGAAGCTTTGTTT.

On this clonotype itself: Since no conserved phenylalanine or tryptophan closes the CDR3, a read error is the likely cause. This chain links TRBV28 with TRBJ2-3, with a possible D match to TRBD1 (6 bases). The CDR3 loop spans 16 amino acids. Germline CDR1 is MDHEN and CDR2 is SYDVKM. The CDR3 nucleotides read TGTGCCAGGAGTTTTTTTCGGGCAGGGGAAACAGATACGCAGTATTAT. Amino acids: CARSFFRAGETDTQYY.

This clonotype was observed once. One end of the junction is discordant with germline, which a read error may explain. The chain has TRBV10-1 and TRBJ2-3; no reliable D call. Germline values: CDR1 WNHNN, CDR2 SYGVQD (reference sequence). This CDR3 is built from 16 residues. CDR3 in amino acids: CASSEGNGPSTDTHYF. Written as DNA, the CDR3 is TGCGCCAGCAGCGAAGGGAACGGACCATCAACGGATACGCACTATTTT.

Turning to this clonotype: As the CDR3 is not closed by the conserved phenylalanine or tryptophan, this likely results from a read error. V gene TRBV12-3 or TRBV12-4 combines with J gene TRBJ1-2; D is unclear. This CDR3 comprises 13 residues. CDR3 DNA: TGTACCAGCAGTTCTCGGGTCTACTATGGCTACACCATC. This translates into CTSSSRVYYGYTI.

Of note for this clonotype: This is likely a read error, given that the CDR3 carries no conserved phenylalanine or tryptophan at its end. This sequence joins TRBV14 and TRBJ2-7, with D possibly being TRBD2 (5 bases). The CDR3 sequence is 16 residues long. Germline V gives CDR1 SGHDN, CDR2 FVKESK. Here the CDR3 DNA reads TGTGCCATCAGCCAACGTGATGGGAGAATCTCCTACGAGCAGTACCTC. This codes for CAISQRDGRISYEQYL.

CDR3 amino acids: CASSFQGLTDYSYTF. The CDR3 bases are TGTGCCAGCAGCTTCCAGGGCTTGACAGATTATAGCTACACCTTC. V is TRBV11-2 and J is TRBJ1-2, with D possibly TRBD1 on 5 matching bases. Trimming pared 3 bases from V and 9 bases from J, leaving 20 bases between. The germline CDR1 and CDR2 sequences are SGHAT and FQNNGV. CDR3 size: 15 residues.

About this clonotype itself: Compared with germline, one end of the junction differs, possibly owing to a read error. The chain recombines TRBV28 with TRBJ1-5, with TRBD1 matching over 11 bases. This CDR3 region has 17 residues. Germline assignment: CDR1 MDHEN and CDR2 SYDVKM. DNA of the CDR3: TGTGCCAGCAGTCTCGAGGACAGGGGGCTCGGCAATCAGCCCCAACATTTT. As protein: CASSLEDRGLGNQPQHF.